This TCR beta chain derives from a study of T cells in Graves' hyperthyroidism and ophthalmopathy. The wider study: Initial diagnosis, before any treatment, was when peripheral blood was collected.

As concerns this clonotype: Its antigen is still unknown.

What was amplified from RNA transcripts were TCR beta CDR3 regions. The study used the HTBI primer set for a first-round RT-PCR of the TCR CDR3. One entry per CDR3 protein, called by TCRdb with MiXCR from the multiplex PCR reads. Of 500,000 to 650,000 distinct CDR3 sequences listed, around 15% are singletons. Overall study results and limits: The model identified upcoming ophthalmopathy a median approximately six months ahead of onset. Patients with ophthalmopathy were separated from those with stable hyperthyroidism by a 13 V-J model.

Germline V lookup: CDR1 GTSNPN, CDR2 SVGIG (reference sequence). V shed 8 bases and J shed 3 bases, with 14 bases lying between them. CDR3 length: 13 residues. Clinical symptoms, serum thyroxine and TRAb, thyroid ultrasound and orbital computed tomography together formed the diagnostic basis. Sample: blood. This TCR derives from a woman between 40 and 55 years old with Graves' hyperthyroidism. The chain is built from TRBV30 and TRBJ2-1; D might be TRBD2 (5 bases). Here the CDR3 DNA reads TGTGCCCAACGGCGGGTGAACTACAATGAGCAGTTCTTC. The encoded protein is CAQRRVNYNEQFF. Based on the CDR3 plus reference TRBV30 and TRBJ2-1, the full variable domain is SQTIHQWPATLVQPVGSPLSLECTVEGTSNPNLYWYRQAAGRGLQLLFYSVGIGQISSEVPQNLSASRPQDRQFILSSKKLLLSDSGFYLCAQRRVNYNEQFFGPGTRLTVL.